Below are 5 T cell receptor beta chains sequenced from a single sample in a study of cytomegalovirus exposure and HLA in healthy donors. Use of 60 Vbeta and 13 Jbeta primers characterized the PCR. TCRdb keeps only in-frame clones here, not all; method: immunoSEQ multiplex PCR. The repertoire consists of about 92,000 clones, with roughly 86% occurring once and the leading ten covering around 6%. Sequenced input: PBMCs. Receptors were obtained from a woman aged 18-30 years in good health and CMV-seropositive.

The gene calls are TRBV7-3 and TRBJ1-4; the D is unclear. V gave up 2 bases and J gave up 6 bases, with 10 bases separating them. The CDR3 loop spans 14 amino acids. CDR1 is SGHTA and CDR2 is FQGTGA in the germline V gene. The CDR3 protein is CASSLPGIDEKLFF. The CDR3 nucleotides read TGTGCCAGCAGCTTACCCGGGATTGATGAAAAACTGTTTTTT.

The chain is built from TRBV6-5 and TRBJ2-7, with D tentatively TRBD1 (5 bases). The CDR3 runs 15 residues. The V gene lost 2 bases and the J gene lost 6 bases, with 17 bases spanning the gap. From germline, CDR1 is MNHEY and CDR2 SVGAGI. In DNA, the CDR3 is TGTGCCAGCAGTTACGATCAGGGCCAGGTGCGCGAGCAGTACTTC. Encoded protein: CASSYDQGQVREQYF.

CDR3 region: CASRGGQGALEEQFF. Here the CDR3 DNA reads TGTGCCAGCAGGGGAGGACAGGGGGCGTTGGAGGAGCAGTTCTTC. The chain recombines TRBV6-1 with TRBJ2-1; 11 bases match TRBD1. Germline trimming cut 6 bases from V and 10 bases from J; bases unmatched to any gene: 11. The germline V gene encodes CDR1 MNHNS and CDR2 SASEGT. The CDR3 covers 15 residues.

V is TRBV7-6 and J is TRBJ2-4; tentative D call: TRBD1 (5 bases). This CDR3 comprises 15 residues. Germline V gene sequence: CDR1 SGHVS, CDR2 FNYEAQ. Trimming shortened V by 2 bases and J by 4 bases, and 12 bases separated the two germline ends. The CDR3 DNA is TGTGCCAGCAGCTTATCGGCAGGGCCAAAAAACATTCAGTACTTC. Its protein product is CASSLSAGPKNIQYF.

The genes are TRBV5-4 and TRBJ2-7, with 12 positions matching TRBD2. Germline assignment: CDR1 SGHNT and CDR2 YYREEE (reference sequence). The CDR3 contains 16 residues. V lost 0 bases, J lost 6 bases, and 7 bases stayed unmatched. The CDR3 region is CASSLEPRLAGAEQYF. CDR3 bases: TGTGCCAGCAGCTTGGAACCAAGACTAGCGGGAGCCGAGCAGTACTTC.